The 24 T cell receptor beta chains presented below share a single source sample, sequenced in a study of blood T cells in healthy people across ages. Combining a sample-barcoded 5' primer with a J-beta primer mix, a second PCR ran for roughly 7 to 11 cycles. TCRdb redid the calling of the 5' RACE reads with MiXCR, one entry per CDR3 protein. This sample has about 1.8 million distinct CDR3 sequences, with roughly 52% found just once. Sample: blood. These receptors all come from a woman aged 40 to 50 in good health.

V is TRBV12-3 or TRBV12-4 and J is TRBJ2-1; the match to TRBD2 covers 10 bases. The junction had 14 bases not matched to a gene; V was cut back by 4 bases and J by 8 bases. This CDR3 comprises 17 residues. The CDR3 DNA is TGTGCCAGCAGTTCAACCAGGACCAGCGGGGGGGCCTATGAGCAGTTCTTC. Translated: CASSSTRTSGGAYEQFF.

The gene calls are TRBV28 and TRBJ1-2; no reliable D call. CDR3 length: 11 residues. The V gene lost 6 bases and the J gene lost 10 bases, with 12 bases spanning the gap. Germline V gene sequence: CDR1 MDHEN, CDR2 SYDVKM. The CDR3 is CASSSGKDYTF. The CDR3, as DNA: TGTGCCAGCAGCTCGGGGAAGGACTACACCTTC.

The chain is built from TRBV3-1 and TRBJ2-6; D unclear. The germline CDR1 and CDR2 sequences are LGHDT and YNNKEL (reference sequence). The germline V and J ends were trimmed by 6 bases and 3 bases, with 12 bases remaining between them. This CDR3 is built from 15 residues. CDR3 sequence (DNA): TGTGCCAGCAGAAAAGGAGCTTTTGGGGCCAACGTCCTGACTTTC. Amino acid sequence: CASRKGAFGANVLTF.

This clonotype has a handful of counts. The chain has TRBV7-2 and TRBJ1-2; 9 bases are shared with TRBD1. The CDR3 length is 13 residues. With 7 bases clipped from V and 8 bases from J, the junction kept 8 bases outside the gene matches. Germline V gives CDR1 SGHTA, CDR2 FQGNSA. This chain's CDR3 is CASNLQGARGYTF. The CDR3 DNA reads TGTGCCAGCAACCTACAGGGGGCCCGGGGCTACACCTTC.

The V and J genes are TRBV2 and TRBJ2-7, with D hard to call. Trimming took off 3 bases at V and 7 bases at J, with 7 bases between the two ends. The CDR3 runs 11 residues. Looked up from germline, CDR1 is SNHLY and CDR2 is FYNNEI. For the CDR3, the DNA is TGTGCCAGCAGTGAGTGGCGGGAGCAGTACTTC. As protein: CASSEWREQYF. The full variable domain, in which reference TRBV2 and TRBJ2-7 provide the parts outside the CDR3, is EPEVTQTPSHQVTQMGQEVILRCVPISNHLYFYWYRQILGQKVEFLVSFYNNEISEKSEIFDDQFSVERPDGSNFTLKIRSTKLEDSAMYFCASSEWREQYFGPGTRLTVT.

This clonotype has just a few counts. The V and J genes are TRBV6-2 or TRBV6-3 and TRBJ2-3, with TRBD2 matching 7 bases. The CDR3 extends over 16 amino acids. V was clipped by 0 bases and J by 0 bases; unmatched bases: 3. The germline V gene encodes CDR1 MNHEY and CDR2 SVGEGT. The CDR3 is CASSYSFGGSTDTQYF. The CDR3, as DNA: TGTGCCAGCAGTTACTCGTTCGGGGGGAGCACAGATACGCAGTATTTT.

This clonotype has more than one count but fewer than ten. The chain recombines TRBV11-2 with TRBJ2-3; TRBD2 matches at 9 bases. From germline, CDR1 is SGHAT and CDR2 FQNNGV. CDR3 length: 16 amino acids. The junction had 6 bases not matched to a gene; V was cut back by 5 bases and J by 0 bases. CDR3: CASSRVSGGSTDTQYF. CDR3 DNA: TGTGCCAGCAGCCGGGTAAGCGGGGGGAGCACAGATACGCAGTATTTT.

The chain recombines TRBV20-1 with TRBJ2-5, with TRBD1 matching over 7 bases. The J call may be in error: the DNA end matches TRBJ2-7 better. Germline assignment: CDR1 DFQATT and CDR2 SNEGSKA (reference sequence). The CDR3 is made up of 14 amino acids. The CDR3 reads CSVPPGQIAYEQYF. The CDR3 DNA sequence: TGCAGTGTCCCACCGGGACAGATCGCCTACGAGCAGTACTTC.

The chain uses TRBV28 and TRBJ2-5; D might be TRBD2 (6 bases). CDR1 is MDHEN, CDR2 SYDVKM, per germline. The V end was cut by 4 bases, the J end by 4 bases, with 16 bases between. The CDR3 covers 15 residues. The CDR3 here is CASSSGPGVGETQYF. Here the CDR3 DNA reads TGTGCCAGCAGTTCCGGACCGGGGGTAGGAGAGACCCAGTACTTC.

This clonotype was seen only a few times. The CDR3 DNA reads TGTGCCAGCAGCTCCGCCGGGTCCTACAATGAGCAGTTCTTC. Translating it yields CASSSAGSYNEQFF. The rearrangement uses TRBV11-2 and TRBJ2-1; D remains unclear. The germline V and J ends were trimmed by 4 bases and 1 base, with 8 bases remaining between them. Per germline, CDR1 SGHAT and CDR2 FQNNGV. The length of the CDR3 is 14 residues.

This clonotype was detected only once. J is TRBJ2-5 and V is TRBV5-1; possibly TRBD2 for D (6 bases). The CDR3 consists of 13 residues. The V end was cut by 3 bases, the J end by 7 bases, with 13 bases between. CDR1 and CDR2 from the germline V gene are SGHRS and YFSETQ. The CDR3 is CASSSARDGTQYF. CDR3 DNA: TGCGCCAGCAGCTCGGCGCGGGATGGGACCCAGTACTTC.

The CDR3 DNA reads as TGTGCCAGCAGCCTCCCAGACGGGGTCGGCTATGGCTACACCTTC. It codes for CASSLPDGVGYGYTF. The chain links TRBV2 to TRBJ1-2; D unclear. Trimming removed 6 bases at V and 4 bases at J, with 18 bases between. CDR1 SNHLY and CDR2 FYNNEI come from the germline V gene. The CDR3 spans 15 residues.

In regard to this clonotype: Sequence at one end of the junction differs from germline and may be a read error. This chain joins TRBV2 and TRBJ2-1; 7 nucleotides match TRBD2. This CDR3 contains 11 residues. The V gene's germline CDR1 is SNHLY and CDR2 FYNNEI. DNA of the CDR3: TGTGCCAGCCTGCGGGGGTATGAGCAGCTCTTC. It specifies CASLRGYEQLF.

This chain joins TRBV2 and TRBJ2-7; no firm D call. The better agreement between TRBJ2-5 and the DNA end casts doubt on the J call. The CDR3 spans 13 residues. From germline, CDR1 is SNHLY and CDR2 FYNNEI. In DNA form, the CDR3 reads TGTGCCAGCAGTTCGTCAGCGACGGGGACCCAGTACTTC. It encodes CASSSSATGTQYF.

This clonotype was detected a few times. The chain employs TRBV14 and TRBJ2-3; D might be TRBD2 (5 bases). The germline V and J ends were trimmed by 1 base and 2 bases, with 10 bases remaining between them. The CDR3 is made up of 15 amino acids. Germline assignment: CDR1 SGHDN and CDR2 FVKESK. The CDR3 DNA reads as TGTGCCAGCAGCCAAGGCGTAGCGCCCACAGATACGCAGTATTTT. Its protein product is CASSQGVAPTDTQYF.

The chain recombines TRBV7-9 with TRBJ1-5; D may be TRBD1 (5 bases). The CDR3 is 15 residues long. Trimming removed 1 base from V and 6 bases from J, with 13 bases in between. CDR1 is SEHNR, CDR2 FQNEAQ, per germline (reference sequence). The CDR3 DNA reads TGTGCCAGCAGCTTAGGAGGGGCGGATGGTCAGCCCCAGCATTTT. This translates into CASSLGGADGQPQHF.

The rearrangement joins TRBV11-2 to TRBJ2-5, with D unclear. Germline V CDR1 and CDR2: SGHAT, FQNNGV. The CDR3 runs to 14 residues. The V end was cut by 5 bases, the J end by 3 bases, with 13 bases between. The CDR3 DNA reads TGTGCCAGCAGCCTAGGCCCGTGGGAAGAGACCCAGTACTTC. Its translation: CASSLGPWEETQYF.

The chain has TRBV6-1 and TRBJ2-3; maybe TRBD1 (6 bases). This CDR3 region has 17 residues. Trimming removed 0 bases from V and 7 bases from J, with 20 bases in between. Germline lookup yields CDR1 MNHNS and CDR2 SASEGT. The CDR3 DNA follows: TGTGCCAGCAGTGAAGCTTTGGGACCCAGGGGCAGGTATACGCAGTATTTT. Residues: CASSEALGPRGRYTQYF.

This clonotype showed up just once. J is TRBJ2-5 and V is TRBV6-2 or TRBV6-3, with TRBD2 as a possible D gene (5 bases). Trimming took off 5 bases at V and 11 bases at J, with 24 bases between the two ends. The CDR3 extends over 15 amino acids. CDR1 MNHEY and CDR2 SVGEGT come from the germline V gene. The DNA for the CDR3 is TGTGCCAGCAGTGCCGCGAGACCTGCCGGGGATGAGCAGTACTTC. Amino acids: CASSAARPAGDEQYF.

This clonotype was detected only a few times. This chain connects TRBV20-1 to TRBJ2-6; D uncertain. The V gene lost 3 bases and the J gene lost 0 bases, with 15 bases spanning the gap. CDR3 length equals 17 residues. From germline, CDR1 is DFQATT and CDR2 SNEGSKA (reference sequence). The CDR3 reads CSASLSASYSGANVLTF. As DNA, the CDR3 is TGCAGTGCTAGTTTGTCGGCATCCTACTCTGGGGCCAACGTCCTGACTTTC.

In the case of this clonotype: This may be a read error: a much more frequent sequence differs by one nucleotide. The V gene is TRBV27, the J gene TRBJ2-5; 15 bases are shared with TRBD2. CDR1 and CDR2 from the germline V gene are MNHEY and SMNVEV (reference sequence). This CDR3 spans 19 amino acids. Germline trimming cut 4 bases from V and 11 bases from J; bases unmatched to any gene: 20. The DNA of the CDR3 is TGTGCCAGCAGTTCGGGACTAGCGGGGGGAACCCTCTTTAGGAATGAGCAGTACTTC. This codes for CASSSGLAGGTLFRNEQYF.

A few counts support this clonotype. J is TRBJ2-1 and V is TRBV28; the D gene is possibly TRBD2 (7 bases). The V gene lost 2 bases and the J gene lost 8 bases, with 16 bases spanning the gap. Germline V lookup: CDR1 MDHEN, CDR2 SYDVKM. This CDR3 is 15 amino acids long. The chain's CDR3 is CASSLIRRGGYEQFF. In DNA, the CDR3 is TGTGCCAGCAGTTTAATCCGCAGGGGAGGGTATGAGCAGTTCTTC.

This clonotype came up a few times. This chain links TRBV7-2 with TRBJ1-6; 8 nucleotides align to TRBD1. After removal of 4 bases from V and 4 bases from J, the junction contained 6 bases not matched to a gene. Looked up from germline, CDR1 is SGHTA and CDR2 is FQGNSA. The CDR3 runs 16 residues. For the CDR3, the DNA is TGTGCCAGCAGCTCCCAGCGGACAGGGTATAATTCACCCCTCCACTTT. As protein: CASSSQRTGYNSPLHF.

The chain couples TRBV7-8 to TRBJ2-7; 7 bases agree with TRBD2. CDR1 is SGHVS and CDR2 is FQNEAQ in the germline V gene. V was clipped by 4 bases and J by 2 bases; unmatched bases: 2. CDR3 length equals 13 residues. The DNA for the CDR3 is TGTGCCAGCAGCTGGGCGGGGGCCTACGAGCAGTACTTC. Its protein product is CASSWAGAYEQYF.